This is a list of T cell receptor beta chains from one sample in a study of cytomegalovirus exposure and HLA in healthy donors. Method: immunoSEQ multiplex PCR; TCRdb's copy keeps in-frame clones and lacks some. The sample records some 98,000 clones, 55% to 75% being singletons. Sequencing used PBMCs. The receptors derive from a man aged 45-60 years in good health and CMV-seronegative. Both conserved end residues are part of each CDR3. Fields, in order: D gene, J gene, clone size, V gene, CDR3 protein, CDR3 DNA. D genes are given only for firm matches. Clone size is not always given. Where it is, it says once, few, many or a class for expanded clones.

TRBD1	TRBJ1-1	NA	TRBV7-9	CSSSLNRGEAFF	TGTTCCAGCAGCTTGAACAGGGGCGAAGCTTTCTTT
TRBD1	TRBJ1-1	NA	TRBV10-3	CAISESGGLRNTEAFF	TGTGCCATCAGTGAGTCAGGGGGCCTGAGGAACACTGAAGCTTTCTTT
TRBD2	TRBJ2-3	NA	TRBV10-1	CASSESRGGGTDTQYF	TGCGCCAGCAGTGAGTCGCGGGGAGGGGGCACAGATACGCAGTATTTT
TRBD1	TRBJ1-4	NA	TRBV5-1	CASSEQGASEKLFF	TGCGCCAGCAGTGAGCAGGGGGCGAGCGAAAAACTGTTTTTT
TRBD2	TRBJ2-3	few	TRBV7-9	CASSRLAGDPDTQYF	TGTGCCAGCAGTCGACTAGCGGGGGACCCAGATACGCAGTATTTT
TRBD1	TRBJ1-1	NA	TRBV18	CASSLSGQVNTEAFF	TGTGCCAGCTCCCTTTCGGGACAGGTGAACACTGAAGCTTTCTTT
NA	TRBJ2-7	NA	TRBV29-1	CSVELGVSYEQYF	TGCAGCGTTGAACTAGGGGTGTCCTACGAGCAGTACTTC
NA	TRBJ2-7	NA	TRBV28	CASSPQYEQYF	TGTGCCAGCAGTCCCCAGTACGAGCAGTACTTC
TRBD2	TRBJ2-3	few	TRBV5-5	CASSPKAGSTVTDTQYF	TGTGCCAGCAGCCCGAAAGCGGGGTCGACGGTCACAGATACGCAGTATTTT
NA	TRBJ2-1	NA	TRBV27	CASSQPSASRHEQFF	TGTGCCAGCAGTCAACCCTCCGCTAGCAGGCATGAGCAGTTCTTC
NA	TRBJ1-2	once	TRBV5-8	CASSLYAAGNYGYTF	TGTGCCAGCAGCTTGTATGCCGCAGGGAACTATGGCTACACCTTC
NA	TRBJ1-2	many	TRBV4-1	CASSQDTSWAYTF	TGCGCCAGCAGCCAAGACACTTCCTGGGCCTACACCTTC
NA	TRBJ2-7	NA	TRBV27	CASVHRYEQYF	TGTGCCAGCGTGCACAGATACGAGCAGTACTTC
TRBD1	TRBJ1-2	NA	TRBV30	CAWNPAQGASYGYTF	TGTGCCTGGAATCCGGCACAGGGGGCGAGCTATGGCTACACCTTC
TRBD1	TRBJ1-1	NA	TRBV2	CASSMQGAPEAFF	TGTGCCAGCAGTATGCAGGGGGCTCCTGAAGCTTTCTTT
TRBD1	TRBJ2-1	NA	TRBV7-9	CASRWDRGREQFF	TGTGCCAGCAGGTGGGACAGGGGGCGCGAGCAGTTCTTC
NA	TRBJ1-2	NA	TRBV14	CASSNQGFMSGGYTF	TGTGCCAGCAGCAACCAGGGTTTCATGTCTGGTGGCTACACCTTC
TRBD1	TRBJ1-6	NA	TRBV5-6	CASSFRSGGLSSPLHF	TGTGCCAGCAGCTTCCGTTCAGGGGGTTTGTCTTCACCCCTCCACTTT
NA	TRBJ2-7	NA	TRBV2	CAGKPSEGSYEQYF	TGTGCCGGCAAGCCATCGGAGGGCTCCTACGAGCAGTACTTC
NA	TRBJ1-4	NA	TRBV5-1	CASSFHGGNEKLFF	TGCGCCAGCAGCTTCCACGGAGGGAATGAAAAACTGTTTTTT
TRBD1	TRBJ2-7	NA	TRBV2	CASDGTGGYEQYF	TGTGCCAGCGATGGGACAGGGGGATACGAGCAGTACTTC
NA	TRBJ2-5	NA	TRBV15	CATSRANFETQYF	TGTGCCACCAGCAGAGCAAACTTCGAGACCCAGTACTTC
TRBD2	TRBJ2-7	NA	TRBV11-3	CASSPGWTSGSSEQYF	TGTGCCAGCAGCCCGGGATGGACTAGCGGGAGTAGCGAGCAGTACTTC
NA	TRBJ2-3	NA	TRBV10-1	CASSAGTGTSGTDTQYF	TGCGCCAGCAGCGCCGGGACAGGGACTAGCGGCACAGATACGCAGTATTTT
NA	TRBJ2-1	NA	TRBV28	CASMGAGVYNEQFF	TGTGCCAGCATGGGGGCAGGAGTCTACAATGAGCAGTTCTTC
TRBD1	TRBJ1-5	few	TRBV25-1	CASSESGQEQPQHF	TGTGCCAGCAGTGAGTCGGGACAGGAGCAGCCCCAGCATTTT
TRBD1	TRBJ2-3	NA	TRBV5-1	CASSPRQGTDTQYF	TGCGCCAGCAGCCCGCGACAGGGAACAGATACGCAGTATTTT
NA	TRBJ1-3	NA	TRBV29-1	CSVDLQNTIYF	TGCAGCGTTGATTTGCAGAACACCATATATTTT
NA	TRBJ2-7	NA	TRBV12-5	CASGFGDRRYF	TGTGCTAGTGGTTTTGGAGACCGGAGGTACTTC
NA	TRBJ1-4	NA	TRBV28	CASSLNLREKLFF	TGTGCCAGCAGTTTAAACCTGAGGGAAAAACTGTTTTTT
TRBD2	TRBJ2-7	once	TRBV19	CASSGGGPSYEQYF	TGTGCCAGTAGTGGGGGGGGACCCTCCTACGAGCAGTACTTC
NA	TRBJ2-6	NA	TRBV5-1	CASSPDNSAGANVLTF	TGCGCCAGCAGCCCTGATAACTCCGCTGGGGCCAACGTCCTGACTTTC
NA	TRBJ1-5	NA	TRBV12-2	CASRFSSHERGQPQHF	TGTGCAAGTCGCTTTTCCTCCCACGAAAGGGGTCAGCCCCAGCATTTT
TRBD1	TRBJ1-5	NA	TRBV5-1	CASSETGSNQPQHF	TGCGCCAGCAGCGAGACAGGGAGCAATCAGCCCCAGCATTTT
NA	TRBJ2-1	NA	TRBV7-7	CASSLDAGRYNEQFF	TGTGCTAGCAGCTTGGACGCGGGACGCTACAATGAGCAGTTCTTC
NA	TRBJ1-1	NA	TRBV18	CASSPQTGYYTEAFF	TGTGCCAGCTCACCACAAACAGGGTATTACACTGAAGCTTTCTTT
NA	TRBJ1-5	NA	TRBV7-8	CASSSGPNQPQHF	TGTGCCAGCAGTTCTGGGCCTAATCAGCCCCAGCATTTT
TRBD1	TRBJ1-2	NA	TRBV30	CAFYRDRVAVGYGYTF	TGTGCCTTCTATCGGGACAGGGTGGCGGTCGGCTATGGCTACACCTTC
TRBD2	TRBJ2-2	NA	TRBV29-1	CSVRTSGAKGELFF	TGCAGCGTTAGAACTAGCGGGGCCAAAGGGGAGCTGTTTTTT
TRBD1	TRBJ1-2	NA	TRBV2	CATTPGQDAGGYTF	TGTGCCACAACTCCGGGACAGGATGCAGGCGGCTACACCTTC
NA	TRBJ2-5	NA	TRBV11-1	CASSPGQLGTQETQYF	TGTGCCAGCAGCCCAGGACAATTAGGAACCCAAGAGACCCAGTACTTC
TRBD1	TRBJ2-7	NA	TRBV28	CASSLFLQMGQPSYEQYF	TGTGCCAGCAGTTTATTTTTACAAATGGGACAGCCCTCCTACGAGCAGTACTTC
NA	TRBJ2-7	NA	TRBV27	CASSAYRDTAYEQYF	TGTGCCAGCAGTGCCTACCGGGACACCGCCTACGAGCAGTACTTC
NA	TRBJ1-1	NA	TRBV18	CASSPRPGALQTEAFF	TGTGCCAGCTCGCCTAGGCCAGGGGCGCTCCAGACTGAAGCTTTCTTT
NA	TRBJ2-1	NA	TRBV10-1	CASTQGGAYSSYNEQFF	TGCGCCAGCACCCAAGGGGGGGCATACAGCTCCTACAATGAGCAGTTCTTC
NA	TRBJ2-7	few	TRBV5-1	CASSLAAQFAPEQYF	TGCGCCAGCAGCTTGGCCGCTCAGTTTGCCCCCGAGCAGTACTTC
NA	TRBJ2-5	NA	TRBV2	CASIGTRAETQYF	TGTGCCAGCATCGGAACCAGGGCAGAGACCCAGTACTTC
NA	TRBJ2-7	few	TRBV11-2	CASSLALWGAGEQYF	TGTGCCAGCAGCTTAGCTCTATGGGGCGCAGGGGAGCAGTACTTC